This is a list of T cell receptor beta chains from one sample in a study of cytomegalovirus exposure and HLA in healthy donors. Generated by immunoSEQ multiplex PCR, the TCRdb table keeps only in-frame clones and is missing some. Of fewer than 250,000 clones in the sample, 82% were seen once. The material sequenced was PBMCs. These receptors were obtained from a man aged 35 to 55 in good health and CMV-seropositive. Both conserved end residues are part of each CDR3. The D gene is left open where the match is weak. Some rows mark clone size as missing; the rest say once, few, many or name a class of expanded clone.

TRBV7-9	-	TRBD1	TRBJ2-1	CASSPGTGVWDEQFF	TGTGCCAGCAGCCCCGGGACAGGGGTCTGGGATGAGCAGTTCTTC
TRBV30	-	-	TRBJ1-1	CAWSVKLNTEAFF	TGTGCCTGGAGTGTTAAGCTGAACACTGAAGCTTTCTTT
TRBV2	-	TRBD2	TRBJ2-7	CASSQSGTRGYEQYF	TGTGCCAGCAGCCAATCCGGGACTAGGGGTTACGAGCAGTACTTC
TRBV30	-	-	TRBJ1-1	CAWSQGGTEAFF	TGTGCCTGGAGTCAGGGAGGCACTGAAGCTTTCTTT
TRBV5-1	-	-	TRBJ2-2	CASSGTYNTGELFF	TGCGCCAGCAGCGGGACATATAACACCGGGGAGCTGTTTTTT
TRBV15	-	-	TRBJ1-1	CATSKLGQNTEAFF	TGTGCCACCAGCAAATTAGGACAGAACACTGAAGCTTTCTTT
TRBV5-1	-	-	TRBJ1-2	CASSLARDYGYTF	TGCGCCAGCAGCTTGGCCCGGGACTATGGCTACACCTTC
TRBV6-1	-	-	TRBJ2-1	CATLLSSYNEQFF	TGTGCCACTCTCTTGAGCTCCTACAATGAGCAGTTCTTC
TRBV7-3	-	-	TRBJ2-5	CASSPTGEETQYF	TGTGCCAGCAGCCCCACGGGGGAAGAGACCCAGTACTTC
TRBV10-1	-	TRBD1	TRBJ2-2	CASSFYRGTGELFF	TGCGCCAGCAGTTTTTACAGGGGCACCGGGGAGCTGTTTTTT
TRBV5-1	once	-	TRBJ2-2	CASSVSGVIGTGELFF	TGCGCCAGCAGCGTCTCCGGGGTTATAGGAACCGGGGAGCTGTTTTTT
TRBV10-3	-	TRBD1	TRBJ1-3	CATTGASGNTIYF	TGTGCCACAACAGGGGCCTCTGGAAACACCATATATTTT
TRBV2	-	TRBD1	TRBJ2-7	CASSEGTGSSYEQYF	TGTGCCAGCAGTGAAGGGACAGGATCCTCCTACGAGCAGTACTTC
TRBV5-4	-	TRBD1	TRBJ1-3	CASSSRDRAGNTIYF	TGTGCCAGCAGCTCCCGGGACAGGGCTGGAAACACCATATATTTT
TRBV4-2	-	TRBD2	TRBJ2-1	CASSQGPFSSGGYNEQFF	TGTGCCAGCAGCCAAGGACCCTTCTCTAGCGGGGGTTACAATGAGCAGTTCTTC
TRBV13	-	-	TRBJ1-2	CASSSGAYGYTF	TGTGCCAGCAGCTCAGGGGCCTATGGCTACACCTTC
TRBV5-1	-	-	TRBJ2-1	CASSFGLVEQFF	TGCGCCAGCAGCTTTGGACTGGTCGAGCAGTTCTTC
TRBV4-1	-	-	TRBJ2-5	CASSQVSPSWETQYF	TGCGCCAGCAGCCAAGTCTCCCCTAGTTGGGAGACCCAGTACTTC
TRBV5-1	-	TRBD2	TRBJ2-1	CASTPLAGGPNEQFF	TGCGCCAGCACCCCCCTAGCGGGAGGGCCGAATGAGCAGTTCTTC
TRBV6-6	-	TRBD1	TRBJ2-2	CASSYSPGQGRGELFF	TGTGCCAGCAGTTACTCGCCGGGACAGGGACGTGGGGAGCTGTTTTTT
TRBV6-5	-	-	TRBJ2-2	CASSYSGSMPRWLFF	TGTGCCAGCAGTTACTCGGGTAGCATGCCGCGGTGGCTGTTTTTT
TRBV6-1	once	TRBD1	TRBJ1-5	CASSALTGTGSNQPQHF	TGTGCCAGCAGTGCATTAACCGGGACAGGGAGCAATCAGCCCCAGCATTTT
TRBV5-1	-	TRBD2	TRBJ2-5	CASSLEAGVYETQYF	TGCGCCAGCAGCTTGGAGGCGGGAGTATATGAGACCCAGTACTTC
TRBV11-2	-	-	TRBJ1-2	CASSPTGLGGYTF	TGTGCCAGCAGCCCCACAGGGTTAGGCGGCTACACCTTC
TRBV2	-	TRBD1	TRBJ2-1	CASSARQGSYNEQFF	TGTGCCAGCAGTGCCCGACAGGGATCCTACAATGAGCAGTTCTTC
TRBV7-3	-	TRBD2	TRBJ2-7	CASSLLAGSEQYF	TGTGCCAGCAGCTTACTAGCGGGGTCGGAGCAGTACTTC
TRBV6-1	-	-	TRBJ1-2	CASKEREGWAYGYTF	TGTGCCAGCAAAGAACGAGAGGGATGGGCCTATGGCTACACCTTC
TRBV30	-	TRBD2	TRBJ2-1	CAWSQTSGQSNEQFF	TGTGCCTGGAGTCAGACTAGCGGACAGTCCAATGAGCAATTCTTC
TRBV5-1	-	TRBD1	TRBJ2-7	CASSSTGGSYEQYF	TGCGCCAGCAGCTCGACAGGGGGTTCCTACGAGCAGTACTTC
TRBV7-2	-	-	TRBJ1-2	CASGHLTGTYGYTF	TGTGCCAGCGGCCATTTAACAGGGACCTATGGCTACACCTTC
TRBV27	-	-	TRBJ1-1	CASSYDGRNTEAFF	TGTGCCAGCAGCTATGACGGGAGGAACACTGAAGCTTTCTTT
TRBV11-3	-	TRBD1	TRBJ1-2	CASSDRDRENYGYTF	TGTGCCAGCAGCGACCGGGACAGGGAGAACTATGGCTACACCTTC
TRBV27	-	-	TRBJ2-5	CASSHHGGRQETQYF	TGTGCCAGCAGTCATCACGGCGGCAGACAAGAGACCCAGTACTTC
TRBV5-1	-	-	TRBJ2-7	CASSFGGTSYEQYF	TGCGCCAGCAGCTTTGGCGGGACCTCCTACGAGCAGTACTTC
TRBV13	-	TRBD2	TRBJ2-1	CASSFRTRNEQFF	TGTGCCAGCAGCTTCCGGACTAGAAATGAGCAGTTCTTC
TRBV18	-	-	TRBJ2-1	CASSPPQGTYNEQFF	TGTGCCAGCTCACCACCACAGGGTACCTACAATGAGCAGTTCTTC
TRBV4-1	few	-	TRBJ2-7	CASSQEKRSSYEQYF	TGCGCCAGCAGCCAAGAGAAGCGGAGCTCCTACGAGCAGTACTTC
TRBV5-8	-	TRBD2	TRBJ2-3	CASSPGAGTSFSHTDTQYF	TGTGCCAGCAGCCCGGGGGCCGGGACTAGCTTTTCCCACACAGATACGCAGTATTTT
TRBV2	-	-	TRBJ1-5	CASREGTRNQPQHF	TGTGCCAGCAGGGAGGGGACGCGCAATCAGCCCCAGCATTTT
TRBV7-9	-	-	TRBJ2-7	CASSSRESYEQYF	TGTGCCAGCAGCTCCAGGGAATCCTACGAGCAGTACTTC
TRBV15	once	-	TRBJ2-7	CATSRSPLRDNYEQYF	TGTGCCACCAGCAGATCGCCGCTCCGGGATAACTACGAGCAGTACTTC